This is a list of T cell receptor beta chains from one sample in a study of OX40 agonist ivuxolimab in advanced cancers. Method: immunoSEQ multiplex PCR; TCRdb's copy keeps in-frame clones and lacks some. Of just over 40,000 clones in the sample, approximately 89% are singletons; the top ten hold 20% to 25%. The sequenced sample was CD4+ or CD8+ T cells sorted from blood, obtained in a trial of the OX40 agonist ivuxolimab. These receptors originate from an adult with an advanced solid tumor such as melanoma, head and neck, liver or kidney cancer. CDR3s include the opening cysteine and the closing phenylalanine or tryptophan. The D gene is left open where the match is weak. Clone size is not always given. Where it is, it says once, few, many or a class for expanded clones.

d_gene: -
j_gene: TRBJ2-5
abundance: -
v_gene: TRBV30
CDR3aa: CAWSVLSIQETQYF
CDR3nt: TGTGCCTGGAGTGTGCTTTCCATTCAAGAGACCCAGTACTTC

d_gene: -
j_gene: TRBJ2-2
abundance: -
v_gene: TRBV6-5
CDR3aa: CASSWTPTGELFF
CDR3nt: TGTGCCAGCAGTTGGACACCCACCGGGGAGCTGTTTTTT

d_gene: TRBD2
j_gene: TRBJ2-3
abundance: -
v_gene: TRBV13
CDR3aa: CASSLGLAGGGSTDTQYF
CDR3nt: TGTGCCAGCAGCCTCGGACTAGCGGGTGGGGGGTCCACAGATACGCAGTATTTT

d_gene: -
j_gene: TRBJ2-7
abundance: once
v_gene: TRBV6-5
CDR3aa: CASSPSVPYEQYF
CDR3nt: TGTGCCAGCAGTCCTAGCGTGCCCTACGAGCAGTACTTC

d_gene: -
j_gene: TRBJ2-1
abundance: -
v_gene: TRBV4-1
CDR3aa: CASSSRVSSYNEQFF
CDR3nt: TGCGCCAGCAGCTCCCGGGTCAGCTCCTACAATGAGCAGTTCTTC

d_gene: TRBD1
j_gene: TRBJ1-1
abundance: once
v_gene: TRBV29-1
CDR3aa: CSVDEGQANTEAFF
CDR3nt: TGCAGCGTCGACGAGGGACAGGCGAACACTGAAGCTTTCTTT

d_gene: -
j_gene: TRBJ1-1
abundance: -
v_gene: TRBV9
CDR3aa: CASSLDPPGTEAFF
CDR3nt: TGTGCCAGCAGCCTTGACCCCCCGGGGACTGAAGCTTTCTTT

d_gene: -
j_gene: TRBJ1-1
abundance: once
v_gene: TRBV6-1
CDR3aa: CASSEAGRSNTEAFF
CDR3nt: TGTGCCAGCAGTGAAGCTGGCAGATCTAACACTGAAGCTTTCTTT

d_gene: TRBD1
j_gene: TRBJ2-7
abundance: -
v_gene: TRBV30
CDR3aa: CACSDRGFDEQYF
CDR3nt: TGTGCCTGCTCGGACAGGGGTTTCGACGAGCAGTACTTC

d_gene: -
j_gene: TRBJ2-1
abundance: -
v_gene: TRBV27
CDR3aa: CASSLFRAHEQFF
CDR3nt: TGTGCCAGCAGTTTATTCAGGGCGCATGAGCAGTTCTTC

d_gene: -
j_gene: TRBJ2-3
abundance: -
v_gene: TRBV13
CDR3aa: CASSPAAASTDTQYF
CDR3nt: TGTGCCAGCAGCCCCGCGGCGGCATCCACAGATACGCAGTATTTT

d_gene: TRBD2
j_gene: TRBJ2-1
abundance: -
v_gene: TRBV11-3
CDR3aa: CASSLNLGPSGRGEQFF
CDR3nt: TGTGCCAGCAGCTTAAATCTAGGTCCTAGCGGGAGAGGTGAGCAGTTCTTC

d_gene: TRBD2
j_gene: TRBJ2-7
abundance: -
v_gene: TRBV9
CDR3aa: CASSKTSAYYEQYF
CDR3nt: TGTGCCAGCAGCAAGACTAGCGCTTATTACGAGCAGTACTTC

d_gene: -
j_gene: TRBJ2-2
abundance: -
v_gene: TRBV6-1
CDR3aa: CASSVDSANTGELFF
CDR3nt: TGTGCCAGCAGTGTGGACAGCGCGAACACCGGGGAGCTGTTTTTT

d_gene: -
j_gene: TRBJ2-3
abundance: -
v_gene: TRBV6-4
CDR3aa: CASSAGQTADTQYF
CDR3nt: TGTGCCAGCAGTGCCGGACAGACGGCAGATACGCAGTATTTT

d_gene: TRBD1
j_gene: TRBJ2-7
abundance: -
v_gene: TRBV18
CDR3aa: CASSPGQGIYEQYF
CDR3nt: TGTGCCAGCTCACCGGGACAGGGGATCTACGAGCAGTACTTC

d_gene: TRBD2
j_gene: TRBJ2-1
abundance: -
v_gene: TRBV27
CDR3aa: CASRPKVAGGPYNEQFF
CDR3nt: TGTGCCAGCAGGCCAAAGGTAGCGGGAGGGCCCTACAATGAGCAGTTCTTC